This entry lists 21 T cell receptor beta chains sequenced from one sample in a study of T-cell memory formation after mild COVID-19. TCRdb re-called the 5' RACE reads with MiXCR, one entry per CDR3 protein. In the table there are roughly 300,000 distinct CDR3 sequences, less than 9.5% of which are singletons. The sample was PBMCs or a T cell subset sorted from them (not recorded which). These receptors came from a young man who had mild COVID-19 (a few samples of this study predate the infection). Cell type and time point are not known.

This clonotype showed up just a few times. The chain joins TRBV19 to TRBJ2-7, with unresolved D. This CDR3 region has 12 residues. The germline V and J ends were trimmed by 3 bases and 4 bases, with 7 bases remaining between them. From germline, CDR1 is LNHDA and CDR2 SQIVND (reference sequence). The CDR3 DNA reads as TGTGCCAGTAGTATTTCACAATACGAGCAGTACTTC. Amino acid sequence: CASSISQYEQYF.

The J gene is TRBJ2-5, the V gene TRBV29-1; unclear D gene. V was cut by 3 bases and J by 5 bases, with 13 bases left in between. Germline loops: CDR1 SQVTM, CDR2 ANQGSEA. This CDR3 contains 13 residues. CDR3 nucleotides: TGCAGCGTTGACTCCGGGCGTCGGGAGACCCAGTACTTC. It translates to CSVDSGRRETQYF.

This chain links TRBV6-2 or TRBV6-3 with TRBJ2-5; D gene unclear. In germline, CDR1 is MNHEY, CDR2 SVGEGT. With 6 bases removed from V and 5 bases from J, the gap between germline ends came to 19 bases. The length of the CDR3 is 15 residues. The CDR3 is CASRPTQIMWETQYF. The CDR3 nucleotides read TGTGCCAGCAGGCCCACCCAAATAATGTGGGAGACCCAGTACTTC.

The rearrangement uses TRBV30 and TRBJ2-3; D possibly corresponds to TRBD2 (5 bases). V dropped 3 bases and J dropped 6 bases, with 10 bases sitting between them. The CDR3 spans 12 residues. Germline V gene lookup returns CDR1 GTSNPN and CDR2 SVGIG (reference sequence). This chain's CDR3 is CAWSGLADTQYF. CDR3 nucleotides: TGTGCCTGGAGCGGCTTAGCGGATACGCAGTATTTT.

This clonotype was picked up a small number of times. J is TRBJ2-7 and V is TRBV5-5, with D tentatively TRBD2 (6 bases). CDR1 is SGHKS and CDR2 is YYEKEE in the germline V gene (reference sequence). The V gene lost 4 bases and the J gene lost 5 bases, with 13 bases spanning the gap. The CDR3 consists of 13 residues. For the CDR3, the DNA is TGTGCCAGCAGCGCCCCGGAGGGTCACGAGCAGTACTTC. Residues: CASSAPEGHEQYF.

This clonotype was recorded at least ten times. The chain uses TRBV7-3 and TRBJ1-1; D ambiguous. Germline V gene data show CDR1 as SGHTA and CDR2 as FQGTGA. V was pared by 0 bases and J by 7 bases, with 9 bases between. The CDR3 runs to 13 residues. The CDR3 nucleotides are TGTGCCAGCAGCTTAACTGTCAGTAGTGAAGCTTTCTTT. This sequence encodes CASSLTVSSEAFF.

The gene calls are TRBV7-9 and TRBJ1-2; D uncertain. Germline lookup yields CDR1 SEHNR and CDR2 FQNEAQ (reference sequence). Trimming cost V 2 bases and J 5 bases, with 12 bases left between them. This CDR3 contains 14 residues. The CDR3 DNA follows: TGTGCCAGCAGCTTAAGTTTGGTAGAGTATGGCTACACCTTC. It is translated as CASSLSLVEYGYTF.

This clonotype was recorded a few times. The gene calls are TRBV6-1 and TRBJ2-7; unclear D gene. The germline V gene has CDR1 MNHNS and CDR2 SASEGT. Trimming took off 4 bases at V and 5 bases at J, with 12 bases between the two ends. CDR3 length: 13 residues. Here the CDR3 DNA reads TGTGCCAGCAGTGTATCGGCCTGGGACGAGCAGTACGTC. Translation gives CASSVSAWDEQYV.

The genes are TRBV7-3 and TRBJ2-1, with D perhaps TRBD1 or TRBD2 (5 bases each). The CDR3 covers 14 residues. With 2 bases removed from V and 7 bases from J, the gap between germline ends came to 12 bases. Per germline, CDR1 SGHTA and CDR2 FQGTGA. CDR3: CASSLPGPGNEQFF. The CDR3 nucleotides read TGTGCCAGCAGCTTACCGGGGCCAGGAAATGAGCAGTTCTTC.

This clonotype was observed a handful of times. The CDR3 coding sequence is TGTGCCAGCAGCCAGGGACAGGGCAATGAGCAGTTCTTC. Its translation: CASSQGQGNEQFF. This rearrangement joins TRBV12-3 or TRBV12-4 to TRBJ2-1, with 9 bases lining up with TRBD1. CDR3 length equals 13 residues. J gave up 6 bases and V 6 bases, and 3 bases lay outside the gene matches.

This chain joins TRBV5-6 and TRBJ1-2; 7 bases are a match to TRBD1. V gave up 5 bases and J gave up 4 bases; unmatched junction bases: 8. This CDR3 spans 14 amino acids. The germline V gene encodes CDR1 SGHDT and CDR2 YYEEEE. The CDR3 loop is CASRPGTVTYGYTF. In DNA form, the CDR3 reads TGTGCCAGCAGGCCCGGGACAGTCACCTATGGCTACACCTTC.

The rearrangement uses TRBV5-1 and TRBJ1-1; no clear D. CDR1 and CDR2 (germline): SGHRS, YFSETQ. The CDR3 totals 14 residues. Trimming took 4 bases from V and 4 from J, leaving 14 bases between them. The CDR3 region has the DNA TGCGCCAGCAGCCCATTGACACCCGGCACTGAAGCTTTCTTT. Its protein product is CASSPLTPGTEAFF.

The chain links TRBV30 to TRBJ2-3, with TRBD2 as a possible D gene (5 bases). With 3 bases removed from V and 0 bases from J, the gap between germline ends came to 7 bases. This CDR3 has 13 amino acids. From germline, CDR1 is GTSNPN and CDR2 SVGIG (reference sequence). The CDR3 region is CAWSPGSTDTQYF. The CDR3, as DNA: TGTGCCTGGAGCCCGGGGAGCACAGATACGCAGTATTTT.

The V call is TRBV6-2 or TRBV6-3, the J call TRBJ1-5; the D gene is possibly TRBD1 (6 bases). From germline, CDR1 is MNHEY and CDR2 SVGEGT. Trimming removed 2 bases at V and 5 bases at J, with 10 bases between. The CDR3 contains 14 residues. CDR3 coding DNA: TGTGCCAGCAGTTACCTTGGGGGCCATCAGCCCCAGCATTTT. As protein: CASSYLGGHQPQHF.

This clonotype has only a few counts. V gene TRBV5-1 combines with J gene TRBJ1-4; 8 positions agree with TRBD1. V was pared by 4 bases and J by 7 bases, with 6 bases of the junction left unmatched. The length of the CDR3 is 14 residues. Looked up from germline, CDR1 is SGHRS and CDR2 is YFSETQ. The CDR3 DNA follows: TGCGCCAGCAGCCTGGACAGGGAGGGTGAAAAACTGTTTTTT. Translated, it gives CASSLDREGEKLFF.

In its sample, this clonotype was seen a few times. The chain carries TRBV5-6 and TRBJ1-2, with TRBD1 identical over 7 bases. Trimming at V came to 4 bases and at J to 4 bases, leaving 10 bases not matched to a gene. Per germline, CDR1 SGHDT and CDR2 YYEEEE. The CDR3 is made up of 15 amino acids. CDR3: CASSRPEGQPYGYTF. CDR3 DNA: TGTGCCAGCAGCCGACCAGAGGGACAGCCCTATGGCTACACCTTC.

The V call is TRBV3-1, the J call TRBJ1-5; 12 nucleotides line up with TRBD1. The CDR3 is 16 amino acids. Germline CDR1 and CDR2: LGHDT and YNNKEL (reference sequence). V lost 1 base, J lost 5 bases, and 3 bases stayed unmatched. CDR3 region: CASSQAGTGGYQPQHF. DNA for the CDR3: TGTGCCAGCAGCCAAGCAGGGACAGGGGGCTATCAGCCCCAGCATTTT.

V is TRBV5-5 and J is TRBJ2-7; D is ambiguous. Trimming took off 5 bases at V and 3 bases at J, with 12 bases between the two ends. CDR1 is SGHKS and CDR2 is YYEKEE in the germline V gene (reference sequence). The length of the CDR3 is 13 residues. The CDR3 loop is CASRAGPHYEQYV. Here the CDR3 DNA reads TGTGCCAGCAGGGCCGGTCCCCACTACGAGCAGTACGTC.

This clonotype was counted between two and nine times. The rearrangement links TRBV20-1 to TRBJ1-4; D unclear. Per germline, CDR1 DFQATT and CDR2 SNEGSKA (reference sequence). V lost 0 bases and J 8 bases, leaving 16 bases between the germline ends. CDR3 size: 15 residues. The CDR3 protein is CSARDPGESREKLFF. CDR3 coding DNA: TGCAGTGCTAGAGACCCCGGTGAAAGCAGGGAAAAACTGTTTTTT.

This clonotype has at least ten counts. The chain joins TRBV20-1 to TRBJ1-1, with D possibly matching TRBD1 (5 bases). The length of the CDR3 is 13 residues. Trimming cost V 7 bases and J 0 bases, with 12 bases left between them. The germline gives CDR1 DFQATT, CDR2 SNEGSKA (reference sequence). The CDR3 sequence: CSGESRVNTEAFF. The CDR3 DNA sequence: TGCAGTGGGGAGAGCAGGGTGAACACTGAAGCTTTCTTT.

The rearrangement joins TRBV7-2 to TRBJ2-3, with D perhaps assigned TRBD1 or TRBD2 (5 bases each). Germline lookup yields CDR1 SGHTA and CDR2 FQGNSA. The V end lost 5 bases, the J end lost 5 bases, and 23 bases lay between the germline ends. CDR3 length equals 17 residues. The CDR3 region is CASSLVAPGAGIDTQYF. CDR3 DNA: TGTGCCAGCAGCCTGGTGGCCCCCGGGGCAGGGATAGATACGCAGTATTTT.